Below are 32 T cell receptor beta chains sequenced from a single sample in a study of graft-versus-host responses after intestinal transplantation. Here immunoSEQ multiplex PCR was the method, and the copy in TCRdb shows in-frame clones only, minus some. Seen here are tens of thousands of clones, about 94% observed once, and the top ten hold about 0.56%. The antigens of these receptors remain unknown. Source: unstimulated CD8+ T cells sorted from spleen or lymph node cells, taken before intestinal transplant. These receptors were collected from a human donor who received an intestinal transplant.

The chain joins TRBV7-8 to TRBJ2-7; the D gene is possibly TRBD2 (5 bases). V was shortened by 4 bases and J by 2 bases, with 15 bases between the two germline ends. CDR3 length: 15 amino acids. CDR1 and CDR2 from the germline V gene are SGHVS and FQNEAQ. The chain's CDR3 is CASSSGSSRTYEQYF. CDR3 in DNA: TGTGCCAGCAGCTCCGGCTCTAGCAGAACCTACGAGCAGTACTTC.

The CDR3 protein is CASINLIGTYSTDTQYF. For the CDR3, the DNA is TGTGCCAGCATCAATCTAATTGGGACATATAGCACAGATACGCAGTATTTT. V usage is TRBV7-9 and J usage is TRBJ2-3; possibly TRBD1 for D (6 bases). Germline-derived CDR1 and CDR2 are SEHNR and FQNEAQ (reference sequence). CDR3 size: 17 residues. The germline V and J ends were trimmed by 7 bases and 0 bases, with 20 bases remaining between them. Combining the CDR3 with reference TRBV7-9 and TRBJ2-3 gives the whole variable domain DTGVSQNPRHKITKRGQNVTFRCDPISEHNRLYWYRQTLGQGPEFLTYFQNEAQLEKSRLLSDRFSAERPKGSFSTLEIQRTEQGDSAMYLCASINLIGTYSTDTQYFGPGTRLTVL.

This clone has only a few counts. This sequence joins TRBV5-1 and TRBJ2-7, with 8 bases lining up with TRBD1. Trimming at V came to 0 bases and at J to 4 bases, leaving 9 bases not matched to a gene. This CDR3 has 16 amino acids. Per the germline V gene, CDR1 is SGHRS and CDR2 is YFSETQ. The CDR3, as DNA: TGCGCCAGCAGCTTGGTATCCGACAGGGGCTATTACGAGCAGTACTTC. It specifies CASSLVSDRGYYEQYF. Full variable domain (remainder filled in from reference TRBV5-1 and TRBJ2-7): KAGVTQTPRYLIKTRGQQVTLSCSPISGHRSVSWYQQTPGQGLQFLFEYFSETQRNKGNFPGRFSGRQFSNSRSEMNVSTLELGDSALYLCASSLVSDRGYYEQYFGPGTRLTVT.

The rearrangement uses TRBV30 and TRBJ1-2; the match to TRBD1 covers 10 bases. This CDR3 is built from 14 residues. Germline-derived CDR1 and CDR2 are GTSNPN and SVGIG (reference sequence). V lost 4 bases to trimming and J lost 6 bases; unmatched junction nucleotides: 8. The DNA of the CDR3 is TGTGCCTGGACTATAACCGGGACAGGGGATGGCTACACCTTC. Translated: CAWTITGTGDGYTF.

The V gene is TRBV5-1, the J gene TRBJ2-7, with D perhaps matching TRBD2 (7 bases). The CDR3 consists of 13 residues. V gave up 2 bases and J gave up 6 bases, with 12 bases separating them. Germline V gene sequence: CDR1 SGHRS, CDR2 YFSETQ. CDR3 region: CASSLGGAIEQYF. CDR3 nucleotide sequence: TGCGCCAGCAGCTTAGGGGGGGCTATCGAGCAGTACTTC.

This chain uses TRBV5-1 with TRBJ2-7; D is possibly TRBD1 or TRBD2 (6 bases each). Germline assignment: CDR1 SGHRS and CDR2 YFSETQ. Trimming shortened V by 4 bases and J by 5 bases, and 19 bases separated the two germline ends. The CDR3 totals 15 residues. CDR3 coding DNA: TGCGCCAGCAGCCCGGTCGGAGGGGGAGATCACGAGCAGTACTTC. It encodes CASSPVGGGDHEQYF. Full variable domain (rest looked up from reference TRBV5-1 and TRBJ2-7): KAGVTQTPRYLIKTRGQQVTLSCSPISGHRSVSWYQQTPGQGLQFLFEYFSETQRNKGNFPGRFSGRQFSNSRSEMNVSTLELGDSALYLCASSPVGGGDHEQYFGPGTRLTVT.

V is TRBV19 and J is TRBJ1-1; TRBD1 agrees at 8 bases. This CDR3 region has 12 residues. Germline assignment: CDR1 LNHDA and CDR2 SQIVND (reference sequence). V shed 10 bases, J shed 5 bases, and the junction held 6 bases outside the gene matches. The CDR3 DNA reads TGTGCCAAAGCACAGGGGGGAACTGAAGCTTTCTTT. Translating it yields CAKAQGGTEAFF. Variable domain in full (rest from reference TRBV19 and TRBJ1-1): DGGITQSPKYLFRKEGQNVTLSCEQNLNHDAMYWYRQDPGQGLRLIYYSQIVNDFQKGDIAEGYSVSREKKESFPLTVTSAQKNPTAFYLCAKAQGGTEAFFGQGTRLTVV.

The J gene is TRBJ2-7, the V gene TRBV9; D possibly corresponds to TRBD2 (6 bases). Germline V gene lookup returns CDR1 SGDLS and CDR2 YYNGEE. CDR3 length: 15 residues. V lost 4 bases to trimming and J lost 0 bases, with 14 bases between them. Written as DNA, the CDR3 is TGTGCCAGCAGCCCTCTTAGCGGTAGCTCCTACGAGCAGTACTTC. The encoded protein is CASSPLSGSSYEQYF. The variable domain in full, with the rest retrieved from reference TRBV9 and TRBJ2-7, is DSGVTQTPKHLITATGQRVTLRCSPRSGDLSVYWYQQSLDQGLQFLIQYYNGEERAKGNILERFSAQQFPDLHSELNLSSLELGDSALYFCASSPLSGSSYEQYFGPGTRLTVT.

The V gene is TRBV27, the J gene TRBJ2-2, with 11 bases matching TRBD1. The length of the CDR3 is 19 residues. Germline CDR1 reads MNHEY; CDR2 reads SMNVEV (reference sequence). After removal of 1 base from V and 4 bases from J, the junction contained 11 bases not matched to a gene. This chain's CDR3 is CASSLLTYGQGAATGELFF. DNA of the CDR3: TGTGCCAGCAGTTTATTGACCTATGGACAGGGGGCTGCCACCGGGGAGCTGTTTTTT.

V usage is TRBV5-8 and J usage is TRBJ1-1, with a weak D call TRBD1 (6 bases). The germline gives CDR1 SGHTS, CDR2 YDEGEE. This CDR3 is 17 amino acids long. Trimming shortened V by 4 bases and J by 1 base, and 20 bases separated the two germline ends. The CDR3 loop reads CASSVPYRAAWNTEAFF. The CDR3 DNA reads TGTGCCAGCAGCGTACCATACAGGGCCGCCTGGAACACTGAAGCTTTCTTT.

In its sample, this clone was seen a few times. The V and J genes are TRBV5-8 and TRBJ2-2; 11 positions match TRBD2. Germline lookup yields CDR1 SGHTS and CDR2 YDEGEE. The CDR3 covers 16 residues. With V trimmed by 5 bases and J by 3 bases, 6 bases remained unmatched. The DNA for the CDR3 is TGTGCCAGCAGGGCTATAGCGGGAGGGGACACCGGGGAGCTGTTTTTT. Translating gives CASRAIAGGDTGELFF.

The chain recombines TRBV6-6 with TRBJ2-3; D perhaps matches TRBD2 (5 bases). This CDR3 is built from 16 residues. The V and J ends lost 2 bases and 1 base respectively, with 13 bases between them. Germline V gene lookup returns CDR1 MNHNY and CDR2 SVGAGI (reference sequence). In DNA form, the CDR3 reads TGTGCCAGCAGTTACCCTCCGGACTTGGGCACAGATACGCAGTATTTT. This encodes CASSYPPDLGTDTQYF.

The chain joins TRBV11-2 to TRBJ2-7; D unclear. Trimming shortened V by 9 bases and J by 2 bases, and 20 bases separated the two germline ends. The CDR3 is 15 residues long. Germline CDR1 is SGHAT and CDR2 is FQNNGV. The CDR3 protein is CASIGSESIAYEQYF. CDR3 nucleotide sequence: TGTGCCAGTATAGGGTCGGAGAGCATTGCCTACGAGCAGTACTTC.

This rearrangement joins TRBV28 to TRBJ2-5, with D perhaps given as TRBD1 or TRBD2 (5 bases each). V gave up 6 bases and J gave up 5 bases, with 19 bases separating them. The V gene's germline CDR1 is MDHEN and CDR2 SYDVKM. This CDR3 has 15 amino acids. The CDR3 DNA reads TGTGCCAGCAGCTTCCCCTCCACGGGGACCGAGACCCAGTACTTC. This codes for CASSFPSTGTETQYF.

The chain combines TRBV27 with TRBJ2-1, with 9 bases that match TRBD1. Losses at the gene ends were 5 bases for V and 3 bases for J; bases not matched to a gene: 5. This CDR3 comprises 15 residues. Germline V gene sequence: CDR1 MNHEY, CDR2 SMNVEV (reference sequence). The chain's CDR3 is CASSLDRGSYNEQFF. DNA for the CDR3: TGTGCCAGCAGTCTCGACAGGGGGAGCTACAATGAGCAGTTCTTC.

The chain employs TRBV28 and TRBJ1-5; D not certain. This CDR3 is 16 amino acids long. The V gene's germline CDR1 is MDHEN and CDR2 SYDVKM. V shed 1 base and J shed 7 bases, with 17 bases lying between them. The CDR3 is CASSLSPLGFKQPQHF. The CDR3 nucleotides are TGTGCCAGCAGTTTATCCCCCTTAGGGTTCAAACAGCCCCAGCATTTT.

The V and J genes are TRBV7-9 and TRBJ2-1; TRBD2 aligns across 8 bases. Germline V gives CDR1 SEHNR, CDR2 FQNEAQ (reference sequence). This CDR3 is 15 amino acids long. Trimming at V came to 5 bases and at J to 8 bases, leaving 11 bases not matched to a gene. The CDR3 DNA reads TGTGCCAGCAGCCCGGGACCGGGACTAGTTGATGAGCAGTTCTTC. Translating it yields CASSPGPGLVDEQFF.

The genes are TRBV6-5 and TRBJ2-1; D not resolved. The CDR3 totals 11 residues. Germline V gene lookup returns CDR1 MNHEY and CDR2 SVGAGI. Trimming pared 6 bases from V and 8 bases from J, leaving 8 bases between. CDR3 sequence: CASSRLYEQFF. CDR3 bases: TGTGCCAGCAGCCGGCTTTATGAGCAGTTCTTC.

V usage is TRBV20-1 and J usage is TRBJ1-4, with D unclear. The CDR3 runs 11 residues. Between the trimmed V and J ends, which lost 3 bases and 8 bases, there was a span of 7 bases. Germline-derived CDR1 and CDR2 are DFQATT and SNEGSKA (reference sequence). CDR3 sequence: CSASFGEKLFF. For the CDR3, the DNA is TGCAGTGCTAGCTTTGGGGAAAAACTGTTTTTT.

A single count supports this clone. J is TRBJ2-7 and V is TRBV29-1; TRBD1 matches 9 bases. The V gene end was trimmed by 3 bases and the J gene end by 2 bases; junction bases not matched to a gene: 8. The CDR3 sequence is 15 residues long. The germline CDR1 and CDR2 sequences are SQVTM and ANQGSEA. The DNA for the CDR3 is TGCAGCGTTGATTCCGGGACAGGGACGACCTACGAGCAGTACTTC. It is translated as CSVDSGTGTTYEQYF.

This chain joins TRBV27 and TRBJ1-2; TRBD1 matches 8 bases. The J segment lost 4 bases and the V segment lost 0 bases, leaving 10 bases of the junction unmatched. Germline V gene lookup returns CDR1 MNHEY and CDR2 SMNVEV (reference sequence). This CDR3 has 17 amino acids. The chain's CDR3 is CASSLSDRGRPIYGYTF. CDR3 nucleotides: TGTGCCAGCAGTTTATCAGACAGGGGCCGACCAATCTATGGCTACACCTTC.

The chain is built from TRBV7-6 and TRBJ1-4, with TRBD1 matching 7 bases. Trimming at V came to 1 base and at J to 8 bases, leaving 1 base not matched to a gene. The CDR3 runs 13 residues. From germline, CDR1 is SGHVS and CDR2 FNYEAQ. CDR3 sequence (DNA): TGTGCCAGCAGCTTAGAGGACAGGGAAAAACTGTTTTTT. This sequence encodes CASSLEDREKLFF.

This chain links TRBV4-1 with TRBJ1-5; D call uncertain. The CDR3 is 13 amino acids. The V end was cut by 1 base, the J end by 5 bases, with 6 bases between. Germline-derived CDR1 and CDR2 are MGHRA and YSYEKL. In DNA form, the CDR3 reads TGCGCCAGCAGCCAAGCCGGGGATCAGCCCCAGCATTTT. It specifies CASSQAGDQPQHF.

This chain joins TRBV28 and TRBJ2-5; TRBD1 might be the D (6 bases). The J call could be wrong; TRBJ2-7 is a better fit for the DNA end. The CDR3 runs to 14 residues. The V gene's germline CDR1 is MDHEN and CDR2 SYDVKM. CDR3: CASSFRDRTYEQYF. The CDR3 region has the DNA TGTGCCAGCAGTTTTCGAGACAGGACCTACGAGCAGTACTTC.

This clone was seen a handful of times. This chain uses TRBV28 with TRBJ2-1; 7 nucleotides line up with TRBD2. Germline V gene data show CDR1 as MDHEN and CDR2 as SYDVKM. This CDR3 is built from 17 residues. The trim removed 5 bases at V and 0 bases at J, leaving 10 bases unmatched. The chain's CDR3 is CASSPQTSGASYNEQFF. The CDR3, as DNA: TGTGCCAGCAGTCCCCAGACCAGCGGGGCCTCCTACAATGAGCAGTTCTTC.

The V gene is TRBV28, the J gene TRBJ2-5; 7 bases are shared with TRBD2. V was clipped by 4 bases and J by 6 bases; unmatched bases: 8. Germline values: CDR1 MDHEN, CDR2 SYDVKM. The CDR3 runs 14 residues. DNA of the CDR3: TGTGCCAGCAGTTGGGCGGGAGTAGGCAAGACCCAGTACTTC. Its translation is CASSWAGVGKTQYF.

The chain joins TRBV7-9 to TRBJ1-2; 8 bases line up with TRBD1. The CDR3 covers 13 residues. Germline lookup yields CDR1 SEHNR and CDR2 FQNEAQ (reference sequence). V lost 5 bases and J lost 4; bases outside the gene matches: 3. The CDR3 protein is CASSPDRGYGYTF. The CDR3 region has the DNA TGTGCCAGCAGCCCCGACAGGGGCTATGGCTACACCTTC.

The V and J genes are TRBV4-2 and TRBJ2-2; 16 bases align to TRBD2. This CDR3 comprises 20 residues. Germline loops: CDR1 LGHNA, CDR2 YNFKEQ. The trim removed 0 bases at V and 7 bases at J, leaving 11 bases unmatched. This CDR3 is CASSQDTLGLAGGPIGELFF. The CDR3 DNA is TGTGCCAGCAGCCAAGATACCTTGGGACTAGCGGGAGGGCCAATCGGGGAGCTGTTTTTT.

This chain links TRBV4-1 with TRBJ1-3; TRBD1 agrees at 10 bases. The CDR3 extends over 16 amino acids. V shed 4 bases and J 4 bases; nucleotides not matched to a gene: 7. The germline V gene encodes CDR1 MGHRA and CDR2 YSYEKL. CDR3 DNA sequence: TGCGCCAGCAGCCTCCCGACAGGGGGCGCAGGAAACACCATATATTTT. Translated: CASSLPTGGAGNTIYF.

CDR3 sequence: CASAGSYEQYF. The CDR3 coding sequence is TGTGCCAGTGCGGGGTCCTACGAGCAGTACTTC. This chain uses TRBV5-5 with TRBJ2-7; TRBD2 might be the D (6 bases). V was trimmed by 8 bases and J by 1 base, leaving 7 bases between them. The CDR3 extends over 11 amino acids. Germline V gene sequence: CDR1 SGHKS, CDR2 YYEKEE (reference sequence).

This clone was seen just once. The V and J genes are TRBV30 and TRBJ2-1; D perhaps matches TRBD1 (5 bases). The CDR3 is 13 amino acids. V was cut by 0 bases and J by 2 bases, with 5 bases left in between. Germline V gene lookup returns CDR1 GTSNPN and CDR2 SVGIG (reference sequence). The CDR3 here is CAWSVTAYNEQFF. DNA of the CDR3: TGTGCCTGGAGTGTGACAGCCTACAATGAGCAGTTCTTC.

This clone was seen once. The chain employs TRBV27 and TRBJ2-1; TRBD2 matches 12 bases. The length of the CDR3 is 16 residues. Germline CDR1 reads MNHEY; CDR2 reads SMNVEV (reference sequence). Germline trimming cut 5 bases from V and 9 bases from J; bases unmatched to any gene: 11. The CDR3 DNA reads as TGTGCCAGCAGTCCCCGGACTAGCGGGACAGTGAGTGAGCAGTTCTTC. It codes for CASSPRTSGTVSEQFF.